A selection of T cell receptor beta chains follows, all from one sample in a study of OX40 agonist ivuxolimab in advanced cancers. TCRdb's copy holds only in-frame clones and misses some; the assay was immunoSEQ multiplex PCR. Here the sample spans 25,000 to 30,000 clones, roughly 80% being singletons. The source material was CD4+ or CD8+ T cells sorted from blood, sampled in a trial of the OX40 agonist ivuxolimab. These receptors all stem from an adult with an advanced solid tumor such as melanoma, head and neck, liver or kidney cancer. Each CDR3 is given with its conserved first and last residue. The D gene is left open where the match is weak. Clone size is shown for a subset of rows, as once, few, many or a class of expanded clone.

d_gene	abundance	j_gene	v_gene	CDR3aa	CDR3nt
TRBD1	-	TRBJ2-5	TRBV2	CASSGGQGLQETQYF	TGTGCCAGCAGTGGGGGACAGGGACTGCAAGAGACCCAGTACTTC
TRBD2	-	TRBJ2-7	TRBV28	CASSLIAGAGEQYF	TGTGCCAGCAGTTTGATAGCGGGAGCTGGCGAGCAGTACTTC
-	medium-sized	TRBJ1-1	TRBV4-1	CASSRDPDNTEAFF	TGCGCCAGCAGCCGTGACCCCGATAACACTGAAGCTTTCTTT
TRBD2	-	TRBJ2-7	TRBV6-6	CASSPSGGSSYEQYF	TGTGCCAGCAGTCCTAGCGGGGGGAGCTCCTACGAGCAGTACTTC
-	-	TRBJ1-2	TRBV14	CASSQEGNDRHYGYTF	TGTGCCAGCAGCCAAGAAGGGAACGACAGACACTATGGCTACACCTTC
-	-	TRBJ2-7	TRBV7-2	CASSSDLTSAGEQYF	TGTGCCAGCAGCTCCGATTTGACTAGTGCGGGGGAGCAGTACTTC
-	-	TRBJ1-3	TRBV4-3	CASSQDRSGADGNTIYF	TGCGCCAGCAGCCAAGATCGATCAGGGGCCGATGGAAACACCATATATTTT
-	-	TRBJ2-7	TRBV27	CASSLNLGVEQYF	TGTGCCAGCAGTTTAAATTTGGGAGTCGAGCAGTACTTC
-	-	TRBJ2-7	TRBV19	CASGLGGEVPYEQYF	TGTGCCAGTGGGCTAGGGGGGGAGGTACCCTACGAGCAGTACTTC
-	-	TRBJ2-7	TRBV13	CASSLGGDYEQYF	TGTGCCAGCAGCTTAGGTGGGGATTACGAGCAGTACTTC
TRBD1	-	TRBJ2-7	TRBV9	CASSVGPGGLDEQYF	TGTGCCAGCAGCGTAGGGCCAGGGGGCTTGGACGAGCAGTACTTC
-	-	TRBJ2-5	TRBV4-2	CASSQDLKTQYF	TGTGCCAGCAGCCAAGATTTGAAGACCCAGTACTTC
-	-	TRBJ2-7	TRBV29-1	CSVATAPYEQYF	TGCAGCGTTGCTACAGCACCCTACGAGCAGTACTTC
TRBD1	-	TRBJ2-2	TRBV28	CASKSGGGNTGELFF	TGTGCCAGCAAGTCAGGGGGCGGGAACACCGGGGAGCTGTTTTTT
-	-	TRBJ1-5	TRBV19	CASSYGNQPQHF	TGTGCCAGTAGTTATGGGAATCAGCCCCAGCATTTT
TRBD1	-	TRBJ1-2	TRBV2	CASPDRRNGYTF	TGTGCCAGCCCGGACAGGCGCAATGGCTACACCTTC
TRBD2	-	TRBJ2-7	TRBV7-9	CASSDPTSGYYEQYF	TGTGCCAGCAGCGACCCGACTAGCGGGTATTACGAGCAGTACTTC
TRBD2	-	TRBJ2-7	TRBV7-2	CASSSTSDYEQYF	TGTGCCAGCAGCTCCACTAGCGACTACGAGCAGTACTTC
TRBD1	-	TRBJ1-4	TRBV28	CASSLWTVGQGGEKLFF	TGTGCCAGCAGTTTATGGACGGTGGGACAGGGTGGTGAAAAACTGTTTTTT
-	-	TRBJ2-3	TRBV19	CASSISATDTQYF	TGTGCCAGTAGTATTTCGGCCACAGATACGCAGTATTTT
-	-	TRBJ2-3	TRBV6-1	CASSEAQRGDTQYF	TGTGCCAGCAGTGAAGCCCAACGGGGCGATACGCAGTATTTT
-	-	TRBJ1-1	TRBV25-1	CASSEHNRLWTEAFF	TGTGCCAGCAGTGAGCACAACAGGCTCTGGACTGAAGCTTTCTTT
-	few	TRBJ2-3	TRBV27	CASSLGSLTDTQYF	TGTGCCAGCAGTTTAGGGAGCCTCACAGATACGCAGTATTTT
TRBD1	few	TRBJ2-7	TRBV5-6	CASSLGAGGTYEQYF	TGTGCCAGCAGCTTGGGCGCAGGGGGAACCTACGAGCAGTACTTC
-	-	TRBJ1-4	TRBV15	CATSRDRATNEKLFF	TGTGCCACCAGCAGAGACAGGGCAACTAATGAAAAACTGTTTTTT